These 15 T cell receptor beta chains came from one sample sequenced in a study of T cells expressing NK-cell markers. TCRdb processed the 5' RACE reads again and assigns one entry to each CDR3 protein, with no DNA. The listing contains 500,000 to 700,000 distinct CDR3 sequences. The sequencing sample was made of blood T cells: a sorted CD56 or NKG2C T cell subset, CD4+ or CD8+ T cells, or bulk PBMC T cells (not recorded which). The origin of the receptors is a man in his late teens or twenties in good health.

The V gene is TRBV19, the J gene TRBJ2-3; TCRdb calls TRBD2, which cannot be checked without DNA. Germline values: CDR1 LNHDA, CDR2 SQIVND (reference sequence). The CDR3 contains 14 residues. CDR3 sequence reads: CASSRTRLADTQYF.

This sequence joins TRBV29-1 and TRBJ1-2; TCRdb's D call, TRBD1, is unchecked because there is no DNA. The CDR3 is 12 amino acids. Germline V lookup: CDR1 SQVTM, CDR2 ANQGSEA. CDR3 sequence: CSVFGDDYGYTF.

This chain joins TRBV30 and TRBJ2-7; absent DNA, TCRdb's TRBD2 call cannot be checked. The germline gives CDR1 GTSNPN, CDR2 SVGIG (reference sequence). The CDR3 extends over 16 amino acids. Here the CDR3 reads CAWSIGLAGMGYEQYF.

The gene calls are TRBV7-9 and TRBJ2-2; the TCRdb call, TRBD2, lacks DNA for checking. The CDR3 runs to 16 residues. The V gene's germline CDR1 is SEHNR and CDR2 FQNEAQ (reference sequence). CDR3 sequence: CASSVLLAGNTGELFF.

This chain uses TRBV20-1 with TRBJ1-3. Germline lookup yields CDR1 DFQATT and CDR2 SNEGSKA (reference sequence). This CDR3 contains 13 residues. The CDR3 here is CSARSGWGNTIYF.

The J gene is TRBJ1-3, the V gene TRBV7-8; TCRdb's assignment of TRBD1 cannot be checked, as there is no DNA. The CDR3 consists of 14 residues. Germline CDR1 SGHVS, CDR2 FQNEAQ. This CDR3 is CASSSTQQGSTIYF.

The chain carries TRBV5-1 and TRBJ2-5; TCRdb outputs TRBD2, but without DNA this stays unchecked. This CDR3 region has 17 residues. CDR1 is SGHRS and CDR2 is YFSETQ in the germline V gene. CDR3 residues: CASSLAGTRGGQETQYF.

The chain joins TRBV12-3 or TRBV12-4 to TRBJ2-3; TCRdb calls TRBD1, which cannot be checked without DNA. CDR3 length equals 18 residues. CDR3 sequence reads: CASANLQGLIVSTDTQYF.

This sequence joins TRBV30 and TRBJ2-7. CDR3 length: 12 residues. CDR1 is GTSNPN and CDR2 is SVGIG in the germline V gene (reference sequence). The CDR3 loop is CAWRASSYEQYF.

The rearrangement joins TRBV7-9 to TRBJ1-2; the D call from TCRdb, TRBD1, cannot be confirmed without DNA. CDR3 length: 15 amino acids. Germline CDR1 reads SEHNR; CDR2 reads FQNEAQ (reference sequence). The CDR3 region is CASSLLLRDRDGYTF.

The chain's CDR3 is CASSEGSGTGVYEQYF. The chain is built from TRBV21-1 and TRBJ2-7; TCRdb reports TRBD1, a call that lacks DNA to check it against. TRBV21-1 is shown as a pseudogene. This CDR3 is 16 amino acids long.

The CDR3 spells CAVGPWDNQPQHF. V gene TRBV10-3 combines with J gene TRBJ1-5; with no DNA, the TCRdb D assignment of TRBD1 cannot be verified. The CDR3 length is 13 residues. Germline values: CDR1 ENHRY, CDR2 SYGVKD.

The rearrangement uses TRBV12-3 or TRBV12-4 and TRBJ2-2. The CDR3 is 16 residues long. The chain's CDR3 is CASSPAGARDTGELFF.

The chain is built from TRBV19 and TRBJ2-1; TCRdb returns TRBD1, unconfirmable since there is no DNA. Germline-derived CDR1 and CDR2 are LNHDA and SQIVND (reference sequence). CDR3 length: 13 amino acids. CDR3 region: CASGTSSYNEQFF.

The J gene is TRBJ2-1, the V gene TRBV4-1. Germline V gene lookup returns CDR1 MGHRA and CDR2 YSYEKL. The CDR3 runs to 12 residues. The chain's CDR3 is CASSQPGREQFF.